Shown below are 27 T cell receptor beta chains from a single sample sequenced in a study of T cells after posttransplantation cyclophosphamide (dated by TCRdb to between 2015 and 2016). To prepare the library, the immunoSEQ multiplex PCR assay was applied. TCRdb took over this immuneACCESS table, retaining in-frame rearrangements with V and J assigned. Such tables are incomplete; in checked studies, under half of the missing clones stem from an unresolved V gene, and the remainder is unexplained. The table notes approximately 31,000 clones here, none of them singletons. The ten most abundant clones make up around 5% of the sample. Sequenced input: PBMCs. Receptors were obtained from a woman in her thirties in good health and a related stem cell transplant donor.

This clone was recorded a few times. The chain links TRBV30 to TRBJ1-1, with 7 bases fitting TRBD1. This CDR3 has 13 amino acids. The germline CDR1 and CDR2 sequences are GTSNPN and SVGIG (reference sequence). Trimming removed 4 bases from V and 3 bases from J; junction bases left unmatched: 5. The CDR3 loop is CAWKTGFDTEAFF. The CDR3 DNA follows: TGTGCCTGGAAGACAGGGTTCGACACTGAAGCTTTCTTT.

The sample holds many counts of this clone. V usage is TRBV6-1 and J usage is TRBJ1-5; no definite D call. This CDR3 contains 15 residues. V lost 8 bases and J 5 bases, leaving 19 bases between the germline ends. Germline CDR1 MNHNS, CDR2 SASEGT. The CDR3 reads CASSKAEGRDQPQHF. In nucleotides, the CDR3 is TGTGCCAGCTCTAAAGCGGAGGGAAGGGATCAGCCCCAGCATTTT.

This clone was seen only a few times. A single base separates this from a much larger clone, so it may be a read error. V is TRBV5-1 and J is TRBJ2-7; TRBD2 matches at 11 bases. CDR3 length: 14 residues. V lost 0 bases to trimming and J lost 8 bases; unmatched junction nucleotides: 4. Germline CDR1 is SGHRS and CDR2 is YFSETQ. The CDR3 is CASSLDLAGGQQYF. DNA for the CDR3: TGCGCCAGCAGCTTGGACCTAGCGGGGGGACAGCAGTACTTC.

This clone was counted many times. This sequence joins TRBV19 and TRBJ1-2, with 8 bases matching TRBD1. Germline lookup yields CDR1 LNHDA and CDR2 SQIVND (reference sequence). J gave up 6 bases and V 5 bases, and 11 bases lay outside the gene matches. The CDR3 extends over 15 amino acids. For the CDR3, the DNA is TGTGCCAGTAGTTCCCGAGGACAGGGTGGTAATGGCTACACCTTC. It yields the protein CASSSRGQGGNGYTF.

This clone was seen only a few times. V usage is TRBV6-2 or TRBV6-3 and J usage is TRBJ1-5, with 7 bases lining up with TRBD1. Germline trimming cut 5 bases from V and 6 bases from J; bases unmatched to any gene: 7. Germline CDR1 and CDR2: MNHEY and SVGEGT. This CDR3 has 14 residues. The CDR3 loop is CASSPGQESQPQHF. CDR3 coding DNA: TGTGCCAGCAGTCCCGGACAGGAATCTCAGCCCCAGCATTTT.

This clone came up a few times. The CDR3 DNA reads TGTGCCAGCAGGGGACAGGGGGAGAGAGGGGAGCTGTTTTTT. It specifies CASRGQGERGELFF. The V call is TRBV25-1, the J call TRBJ2-2; 11 bases are a match to TRBD1. In germline, CDR1 is MGHDK, CDR2 SYGVNS. The CDR3 runs to 14 residues. V trimming: 6 bases; J trimming: 8 bases; junction bases outside the gene matches: 5.

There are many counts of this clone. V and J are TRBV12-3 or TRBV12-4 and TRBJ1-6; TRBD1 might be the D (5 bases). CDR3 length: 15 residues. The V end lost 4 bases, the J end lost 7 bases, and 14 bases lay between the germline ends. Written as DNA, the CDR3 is TGTGCCAGCAGTTCGCAGGGAGGATCGAATTCACCCCTCCACTTT. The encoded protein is CASSSQGGSNSPLHF.

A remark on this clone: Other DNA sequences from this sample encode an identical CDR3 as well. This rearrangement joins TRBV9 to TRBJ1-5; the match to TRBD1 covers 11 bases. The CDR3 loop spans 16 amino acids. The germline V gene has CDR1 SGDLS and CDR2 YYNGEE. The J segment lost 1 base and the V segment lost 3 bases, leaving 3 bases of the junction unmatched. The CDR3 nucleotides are TGTGCCAGCAGCGGAGGGACAGGGGGAAGCAATCAGCCCCAGCATTTT. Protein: CASSGGTGGSNQPQHF.

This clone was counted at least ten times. CDR3 in amino acids: CASSEMKGVNTEAFF. The CDR3 DNA follows: TGTGCCAGCAGTGAGATGAAGGGGGTGAACACTGAAGCTTTCTTT. This chain joins TRBV6-1 and TRBJ1-1; tentatively, D is TRBD1 (6 bases). Germline CDR1 MNHNS, CDR2 SASEGT. The V end was cut by 3 bases, the J end by 0 bases, with 11 bases between. This CDR3 is built from 15 residues.

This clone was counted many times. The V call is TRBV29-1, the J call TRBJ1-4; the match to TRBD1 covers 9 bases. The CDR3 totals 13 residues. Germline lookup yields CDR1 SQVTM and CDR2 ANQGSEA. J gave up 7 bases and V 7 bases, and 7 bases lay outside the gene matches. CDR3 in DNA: TGCAGCGGACGACAGGGGGGTAGTGAAAAACTGTTTTTT. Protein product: CSGRQGGSEKLFF.

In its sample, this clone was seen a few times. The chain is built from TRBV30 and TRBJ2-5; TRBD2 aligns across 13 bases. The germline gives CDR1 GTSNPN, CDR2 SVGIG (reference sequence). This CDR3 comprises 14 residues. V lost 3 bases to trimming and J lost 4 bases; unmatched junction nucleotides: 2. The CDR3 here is CAWRLAGGRETQYF. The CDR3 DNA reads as TGTGCCTGGAGACTAGCGGGGGGGCGAGAGACCCAGTACTTC. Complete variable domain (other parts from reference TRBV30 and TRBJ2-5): SQTIHQWPATLVQPVGSPLSLECTVEGTSNPNLYWYRQAAGRGLQLLFYSVGIGQISSEVPQNLSASRPQDRQFILSSKKLLLSDSGFYLCAWRLAGGRETQYFGPGTRLLVL.

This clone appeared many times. The chain's CDR3 is CASSFVGGPPETQYF. The CDR3 DNA reads TGTGCCAGCAGTTTTGTCGGGGGACCCCCAGAGACCCAGTACTTC. V gene TRBV12-3 or TRBV12-4 combines with J gene TRBJ2-5, with D perhaps matching TRBD2 (6 bases). The CDR3 is 15 residues long. Between the trimmed V and J ends, which lost 3 bases and 4 bases, there was a span of 15 bases.

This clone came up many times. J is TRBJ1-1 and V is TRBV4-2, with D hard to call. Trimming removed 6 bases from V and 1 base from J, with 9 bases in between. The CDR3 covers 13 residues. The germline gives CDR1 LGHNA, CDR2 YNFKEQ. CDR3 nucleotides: TGTGCCAGCAGAAACACGGGGAACACTGAAGCTTTCTTT. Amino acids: CASRNTGNTEAFF.

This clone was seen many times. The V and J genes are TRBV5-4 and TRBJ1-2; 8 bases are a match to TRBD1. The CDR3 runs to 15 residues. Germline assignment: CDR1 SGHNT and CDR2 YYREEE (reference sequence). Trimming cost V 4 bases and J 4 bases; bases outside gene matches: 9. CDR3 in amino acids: CASSLYSGGTYGYTF. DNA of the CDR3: TGTGCCAGCAGCCTGTACTCAGGGGGCACCTATGGCTACACCTTC.

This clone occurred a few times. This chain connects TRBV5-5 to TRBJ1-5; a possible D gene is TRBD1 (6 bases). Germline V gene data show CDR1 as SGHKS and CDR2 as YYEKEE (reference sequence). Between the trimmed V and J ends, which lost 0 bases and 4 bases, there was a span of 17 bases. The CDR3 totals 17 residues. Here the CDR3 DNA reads TGTGCCAGCAGCTTGGGGAGAGGGGGGGAGGGGAATCAGCCCCAGCATTTT. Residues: CASSLGRGGEGNQPQHF.

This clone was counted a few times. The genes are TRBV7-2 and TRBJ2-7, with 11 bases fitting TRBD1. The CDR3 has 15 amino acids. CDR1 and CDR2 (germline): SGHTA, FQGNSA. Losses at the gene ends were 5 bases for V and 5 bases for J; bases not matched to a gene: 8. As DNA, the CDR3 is TGTGCCAGCAGCCCGAGGACAGGGGGCGTGCACGAGCAGTACTTC. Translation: CASSPRTGGVHEQYF.

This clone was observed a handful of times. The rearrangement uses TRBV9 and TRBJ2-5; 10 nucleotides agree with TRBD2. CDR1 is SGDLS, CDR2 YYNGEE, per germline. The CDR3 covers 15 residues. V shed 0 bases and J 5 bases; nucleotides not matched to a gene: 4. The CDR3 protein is CASSVEGLAPETQYF. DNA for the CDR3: TGTGCCAGCAGCGTAGAGGGACTAGCGCCGGAGACCCAGTACTTC.

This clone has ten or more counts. In nucleotides, the CDR3 is TGTGCCAGCAGCTTACAGGGAAATCAGCCCCAGCATTTT. It translates to CASSLQGNQPQHF. The chain carries TRBV6-6 and TRBJ1-5; the D gene is possibly TRBD1 (6 bases). From germline, CDR1 is MNHNY and CDR2 SVGAGI (reference sequence). The length of the CDR3 is 13 residues. The V and J ends lost 6 bases and 4 bases respectively, with 10 bases between them.

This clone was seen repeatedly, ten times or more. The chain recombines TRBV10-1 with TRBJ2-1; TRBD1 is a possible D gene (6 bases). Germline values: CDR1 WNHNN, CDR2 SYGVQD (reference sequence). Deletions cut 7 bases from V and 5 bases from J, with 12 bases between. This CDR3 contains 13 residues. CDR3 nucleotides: TGCGCCAGCACTTCAGCAGGGGACAATGAGCAGTTCTTC. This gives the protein CASTSAGDNEQFF.

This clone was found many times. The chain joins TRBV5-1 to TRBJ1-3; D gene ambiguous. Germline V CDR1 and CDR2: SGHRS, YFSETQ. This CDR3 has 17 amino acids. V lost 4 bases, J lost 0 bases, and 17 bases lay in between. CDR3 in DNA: TGCGCCAGCAGCCCGTTACCCAGAGGTAACTCTGGAAACACCATATATTTT. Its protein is CASSPLPRGNSGNTIYF. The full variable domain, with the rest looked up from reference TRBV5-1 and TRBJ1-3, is KAGVTQTPRYLIKTRGQQVTLSCSPISGHRSVSWYQQTPGQGLQFLFEYFSETQRNKGNFPGRFSGRQFSNSRSEMNVSTLELGDSALYLCASSPLPRGNSGNTIYFGEGSWLTVV.

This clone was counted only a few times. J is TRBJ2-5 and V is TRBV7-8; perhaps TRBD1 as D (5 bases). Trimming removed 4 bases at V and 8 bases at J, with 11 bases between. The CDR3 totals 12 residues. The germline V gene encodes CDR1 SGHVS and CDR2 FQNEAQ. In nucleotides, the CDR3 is TGTGCCAGCAGCTCCCGGCAGGGAACCCAGTACTTC. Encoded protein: CASSSRQGTQYF.

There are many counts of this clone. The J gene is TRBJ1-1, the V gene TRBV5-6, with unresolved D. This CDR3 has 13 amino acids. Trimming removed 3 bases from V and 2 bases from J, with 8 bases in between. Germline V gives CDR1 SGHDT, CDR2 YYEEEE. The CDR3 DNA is TGTGCCAGCAGCTCACAGATTAACACTGAAGCTTTCTTT. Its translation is CASSSQINTEAFF.

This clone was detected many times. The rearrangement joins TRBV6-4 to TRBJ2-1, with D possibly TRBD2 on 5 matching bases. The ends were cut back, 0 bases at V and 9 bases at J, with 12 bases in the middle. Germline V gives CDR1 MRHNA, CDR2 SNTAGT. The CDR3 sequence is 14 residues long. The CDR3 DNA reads TGTGCCAGCAGTGACTCAAGCTCGAGGGCTGAGCAGTTCTTC. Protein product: CASSDSSSRAEQFF.

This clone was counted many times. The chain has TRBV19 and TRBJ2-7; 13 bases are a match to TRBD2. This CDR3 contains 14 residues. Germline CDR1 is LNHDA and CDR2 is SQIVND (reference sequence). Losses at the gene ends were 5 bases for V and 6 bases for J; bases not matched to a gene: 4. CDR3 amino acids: CASSPRLAGGEQYF. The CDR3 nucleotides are TGTGCCAGTAGTCCAAGACTAGCGGGGGGCGAGCAGTACTTC.

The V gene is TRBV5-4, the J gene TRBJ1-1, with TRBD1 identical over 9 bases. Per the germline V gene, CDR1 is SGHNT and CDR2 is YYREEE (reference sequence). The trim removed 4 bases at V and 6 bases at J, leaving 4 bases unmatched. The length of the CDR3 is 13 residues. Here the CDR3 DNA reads TGTGCCAGCAGCCACGGACAGGGGCCTGAAGCTTTCTTT. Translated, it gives CASSHGQGPEAFF.

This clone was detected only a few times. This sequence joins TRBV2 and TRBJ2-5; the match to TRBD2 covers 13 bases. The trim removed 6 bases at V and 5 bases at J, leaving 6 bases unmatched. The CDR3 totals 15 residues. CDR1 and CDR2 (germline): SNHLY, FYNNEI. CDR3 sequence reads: CASSPGLAGRETQYF. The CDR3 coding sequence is TGTGCCAGCAGCCCGGGACTAGCGGGGAGGGAGACCCAGTACTTC.

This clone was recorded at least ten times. The CDR3 spells CASSYGAGPSSNQPQHF. The CDR3, as DNA: TGTGCCAGCAGTTACGGGGCAGGACCATCTAGCAATCAGCCCCAGCATTTT. The chain is built from TRBV6-2 or TRBV6-3 and TRBJ1-5; D is possibly TRBD1 (5 bases). The germline V gene has CDR1 MNHEY and CDR2 SVGEGT. CDR3 length: 17 amino acids. V lost 2 bases and J 0 bases, leaving 14 bases between the germline ends.